Below are 5 T cell receptor beta chains sequenced from a single sample in a study of beta chain features in type 1 diabetes. cDNA synthesis used the whole RNA isolate, giving expressed TCRB sequences. Clones were sequenced by immunoSEQ multiplex PCR, and TCRdb holds only the in-frame ones, with some missing. Here the sample spans 140,000 or so clones, less than 11% being singletons. The specimen sequenced was naive CD4+ T cells from blood. Receptors originate from a man younger than 35 in good health.

Regarding this clone: The identical CDR3 is also encoded by other nucleotide sequences in the sample. CDR3 DNA sequence: TGTGCCTGGAGTGTACGACAGAATCAGCCCCAGCATTTT. Translating gives CAWSVRQNQPQHF. The chain joins TRBV30 to TRBJ1-5; tentatively, D is TRBD1 (5 bases). V lost 0 bases to trimming and J lost 4 bases, with 7 bases between them. Germline CDR1 is GTSNPN and CDR2 is SVGIG (reference sequence). The CDR3 extends over 13 amino acids.

This clone has at least ten counts. The genes are TRBV5-4 and TRBJ2-1; 7 nucleotides agree with TRBD1. The trim removed 2 bases at V and 2 bases at J, leaving 4 bases unmatched. Per the germline V gene, CDR1 is SGHNT and CDR2 is YYREEE (reference sequence). The CDR3 sequence is 15 residues long. CDR3 sequence: CASSFRGGAYNEQFF. The CDR3, as DNA: TGTGCCAGCAGCTTTCGAGGGGGCGCCTACAATGAGCAGTTCTTC.

The chain is built from TRBV7-3 and TRBJ2-1, with D perhaps matching TRBD2 (6 bases). V lost 1 base to trimming and J lost 6 bases, with 19 bases between them. Germline assignment: CDR1 SGHTA and CDR2 FQGTGA. The CDR3 contains 17 residues. CDR3 protein: CASSLRLSSETGNEQFF. CDR3 in DNA: TGTGCCAGCAGCTTAAGGCTGTCTAGCGAAACGGGCAATGAGCAGTTCTTC.

This clone was recorded a few times. The chain combines TRBV18 with TRBJ2-2; tentatively, D is TRBD1 (5 bases). This CDR3 is 15 amino acids long. Germline CDR1 and CDR2: KGHSH and LQKENI. Trimming removed 3 bases at V and 2 bases at J, with 10 bases between. The CDR3 sequence: CASSPQGYNTGELFF. The CDR3 DNA follows: TGTGCCAGCTCACCCCAGGGATATAACACCGGGGAGCTGTTTTTT.

The CDR3 DNA follows: TGTGCCAGCAGTTCCGGAGGGTCCCAAGAGACCCAGTACTTC. Translation: CASSSGGSQETQYF. The chain carries TRBV6-1 and TRBJ2-5; TRBD2 is a possible D gene (6 bases). This CDR3 region has 14 residues. Trimming stripped 5 bases from V and 1 base from J, with 11 bases between. In germline, CDR1 is MNHNS, CDR2 SASEGT.